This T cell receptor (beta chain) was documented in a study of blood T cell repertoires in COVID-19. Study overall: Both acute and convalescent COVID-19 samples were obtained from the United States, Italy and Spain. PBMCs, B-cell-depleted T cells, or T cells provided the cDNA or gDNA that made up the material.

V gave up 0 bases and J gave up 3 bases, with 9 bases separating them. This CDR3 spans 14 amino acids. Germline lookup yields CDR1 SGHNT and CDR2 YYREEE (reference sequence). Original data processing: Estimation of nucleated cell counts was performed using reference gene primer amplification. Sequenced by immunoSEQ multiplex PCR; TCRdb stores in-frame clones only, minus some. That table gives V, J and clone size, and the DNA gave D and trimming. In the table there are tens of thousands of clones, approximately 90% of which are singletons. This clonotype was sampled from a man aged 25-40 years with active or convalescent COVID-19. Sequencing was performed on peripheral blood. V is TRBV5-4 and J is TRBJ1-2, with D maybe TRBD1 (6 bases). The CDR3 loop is CASSLDRADYGYTF. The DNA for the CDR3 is TGTGCCAGCAGCTTGGACAGGGCCGACTATGGCTACACCTTC.